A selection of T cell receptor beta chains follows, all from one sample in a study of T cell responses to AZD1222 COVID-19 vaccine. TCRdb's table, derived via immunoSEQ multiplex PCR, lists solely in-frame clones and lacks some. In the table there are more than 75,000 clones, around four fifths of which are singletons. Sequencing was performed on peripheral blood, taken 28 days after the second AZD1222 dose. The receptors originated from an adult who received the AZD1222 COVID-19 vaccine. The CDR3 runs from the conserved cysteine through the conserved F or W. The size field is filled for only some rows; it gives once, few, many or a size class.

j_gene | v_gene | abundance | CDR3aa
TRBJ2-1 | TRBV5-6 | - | CASRGLAGVEQFF
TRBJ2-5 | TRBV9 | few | CASSPSGGSWETQYF
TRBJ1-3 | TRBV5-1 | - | CASSLGPEVRNTIYF
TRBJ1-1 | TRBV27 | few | CASRLGGVGVTEAFF
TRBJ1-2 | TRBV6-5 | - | CASSYGVGSVYGYTF
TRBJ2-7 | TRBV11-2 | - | CASSLAGPVEQYF
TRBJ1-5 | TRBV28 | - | CASSLQGGGNQPQHF
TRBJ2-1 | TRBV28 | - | CASSWRTGDQAYNEQFF
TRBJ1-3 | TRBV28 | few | CASSPMWSGGNTIYF
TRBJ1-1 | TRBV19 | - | CASSIRPGTQNTEAFF
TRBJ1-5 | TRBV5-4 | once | CASSLAKLGTPSNQPQHF
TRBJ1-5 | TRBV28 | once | CASSFGGYSNQPQHF
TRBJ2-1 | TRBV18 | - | CASSPGGLAGVRSYNEQFF
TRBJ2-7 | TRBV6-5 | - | CASSYRFGGPEQYF
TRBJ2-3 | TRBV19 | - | CASSPEISGDTQYF
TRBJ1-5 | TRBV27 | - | CASSLDIRQPQHF
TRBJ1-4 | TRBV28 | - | CASGRQINEKLFF
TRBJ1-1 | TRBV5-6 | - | CASSLVLPLNTEAFF
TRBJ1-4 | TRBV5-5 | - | CASSLVSVGSNEKLFF
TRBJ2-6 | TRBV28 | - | CASSRTGANVLTF
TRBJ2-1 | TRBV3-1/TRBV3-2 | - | CASSQGLLAGVVGYNEQFF
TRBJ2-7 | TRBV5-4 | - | CASSFELAASYEQYF
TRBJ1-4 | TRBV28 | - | CASSPNPLEKLFF
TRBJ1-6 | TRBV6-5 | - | CASSYLSSYNSPLHF
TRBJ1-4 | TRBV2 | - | CASKGGIQNEKLFF
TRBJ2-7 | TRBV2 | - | CASSYRTGAEYEQYF
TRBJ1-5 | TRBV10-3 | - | CAISRDKYSNQPQHF
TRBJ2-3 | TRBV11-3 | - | CASSLDGDTQYF
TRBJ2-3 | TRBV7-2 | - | CASSSNSGITDTQYF
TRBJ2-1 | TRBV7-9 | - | CASSLVREVSFF
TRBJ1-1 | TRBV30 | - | CAWSVGTMNTEAFF
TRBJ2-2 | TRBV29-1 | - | CSVGGAGELFF
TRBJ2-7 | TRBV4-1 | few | CASSQAPTSYEQYF
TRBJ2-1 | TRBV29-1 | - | CSVRETSGAYNEQFF
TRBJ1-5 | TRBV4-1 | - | CASSQERKGAQHF
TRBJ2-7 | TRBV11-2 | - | CASSFPRDLSYEQYF
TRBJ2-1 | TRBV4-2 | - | CASSQEWLADNEQFF
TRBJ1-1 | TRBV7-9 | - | CASSSWRGATNTEAFF
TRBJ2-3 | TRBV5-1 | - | CASSGISGRTSTDTQYF
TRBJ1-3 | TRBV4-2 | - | CASSQDGGNTIYF
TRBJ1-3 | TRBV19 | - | CASSPGGNTIYF
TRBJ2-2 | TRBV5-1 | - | CASSLEVAGELFF